Below, 28 T cell receptor beta chains from the same sample are listed, as sequenced in a study of shared clonotypes between healthy human individuals. The table came from immunoSEQ multiplex PCR; TCRdb's copy has only in-frame clones and leaves some out. The sample includes some 530,000 clones, 78% of them seen just once. The sample consisted of PBMCs. The receptors were sampled from a woman between 35 and 50 years old in good health. Some clones in this sample may be carry-over from other donors' samples.

Of note for this clone: The identical CDR3 is also encoded by other nucleotide sequences in the sample. The chain carries TRBV27 and TRBJ2-7, with 9 bases identical to TRBD1. Germline CDR1 is MNHEY and CDR2 is SMNVEV (reference sequence). Germline trimming cut 3 bases from V and 2 bases from J; bases unmatched to any gene: 2. The CDR3 contains 14 residues. CDR3 in amino acids: CASSLGQGTYEQYF. CDR3 DNA sequence: TGTGCCAGCAGTTTGGGACAGGGAACCTACGAGCAGTACTTC.

This rearrangement joins TRBV7-9 to TRBJ2-1; D is possibly TRBD2 (5 bases). Trimming took off 3 bases at V and 4 bases at J, with 16 bases between the two ends. The length of the CDR3 is 16 residues. CDR1 and CDR2 from the germline V gene are SEHNR and FQNEAQ (reference sequence). CDR3 residues: CASSFPSGTPYNEQFF. In nucleotides, the CDR3 is TGTGCCAGCAGCTTCCCCAGCGGAACTCCTTACAATGAGCAGTTCTTC.

Notes on this clone: This CDR3 is also generated by other DNA sequences in the sample. The gene calls are TRBV6-5 and TRBJ2-7; D is possibly TRBD1 (6 bases). Trimming removed 2 bases at V and 1 base at J, with 6 bases between. This CDR3 has 13 amino acids. Germline CDR1 reads MNHEY; CDR2 reads SVGAGI. In nucleotides, the CDR3 is TGTGCCAGCAGTTACACAGGGTCCTACGAGCAGTACTTC. It codes for CASSYTGSYEQYF.

The chain uses TRBV5-3 and TRBJ2-1, with TRBD1 identical over 7 bases. TRBV5-3 is an ORF for which the function is uncertain. Trimming removed 4 bases from V and 4 bases from J; junction bases left unmatched: 11. The CDR3 contains 16 residues. The CDR3 loop is CARSPPRDRTYNEQFF. The CDR3 DNA reads TGTGCCAGAAGCCCTCCTAGGGACAGAACATACAATGAGCAGTTCTTC.

The chain carries TRBV5-1 and TRBJ2-1; no firm D call. There are 14 residues in the CDR3. V lost 0 bases to trimming and J lost 8 bases, with 12 bases between them. CDR1 and CDR2 from the germline V gene are SGHRS and YFSETQ. The CDR3 reads CASSLAPPSDEQFF. For the CDR3, the DNA is TGCGCCAGCAGCTTGGCTCCGCCGAGCGATGAGCAGTTCTTC.

The V call is TRBV16, the J call TRBJ2-3; D is unresolved. The V gene lost 2 bases and the J gene lost 1 base, with 13 bases spanning the gap. The germline V gene encodes CDR1 KGHSY and CDR2 FQNENV. The CDR3 is 16 amino acids. DNA of the CDR3: TGTGCCAGCAGCCAACGAGCAGGAGTCCGCACAGATACGCAGTATTTT. Translated: CASSQRAGVRTDTQYF. The whole variable domain, remainder taken from reference TRBV16 and TRBJ2-3, is GEEVAQTPKHLVRGEGQKAKLYCAPIKGHSYVFWYQQVLKNEFKFLISFQNENVFDETGMPKERFSAKCLPNSPCSLEIQATKLEDSAVYFCASSQRAGVRTDTQYFGPGTRLTVL.

The chain links TRBV5-1 to TRBJ1-2; perhaps TRBD1 as D (6 bases). This CDR3 spans 14 amino acids. The germline gives CDR1 SGHRS, CDR2 YFSETQ. Trimming took 1 base from V and 6 from J, leaving 13 bases between them. In DNA, the CDR3 is TGCGCCAGCAGCTTGACAGGGAATCCGGATGGCTACACCTTC. Encoded protein: CASSLTGNPDGYTF.

The chain joins TRBV6-5 to TRBJ2-4; D may be TRBD1 or TRBD2 (6 bases each). Looked up from germline, CDR1 is MNHEY and CDR2 is SVGAGI. This CDR3 contains 15 residues. The ends were cut back, 2 bases at V and 1 base at J, with 9 bases in the middle. The CDR3 here is CASSYQGGAKNIQYF. CDR3 nucleotides: TGTGCCAGCAGTTACCAAGGGGGGGCCAAAAACATTCAGTACTTC.

To note about this clone: The identical CDR3 is also encoded by other nucleotide sequences in the sample. The chain employs TRBV5-1 and TRBJ1-2, with D perhaps TRBD1 (5 bases). The ends were cut back, 4 bases at V and 1 base at J, with 5 bases in the middle. The CDR3 totals 12 residues. Germline V gene sequence: CDR1 SGHRS, CDR2 YFSETQ. The CDR3 DNA reads TGCGCCAGCAGCGACAGTAACTATGGCTACACCTTC. The encoded protein is CASSDSNYGYTF. The full variable domain, in which reference TRBV5-1 and TRBJ1-2 provide the parts outside the CDR3, is KAGVTQTPRYLIKTRGQQVTLSCSPISGHRSVSWYQQTPGQGLQFLFEYFSETQRNKGNFPGRFSGRQFSNSRSEMNVSTLELGDSALYLCASSDSNYGYTFGSGTRLTVV.

The V call is TRBV7-9, the J call TRBJ2-7; D unresolved. This CDR3 is built from 14 residues. Trimming cost V 1 base and J 2 bases, with 9 bases left between them. The germline V gene has CDR1 SEHNR and CDR2 FQNEAQ (reference sequence). The CDR3 nucleotides read TGTGCCAGCAGCTTAGTTGTCGCACCCTACGAGCAGTACTTC. Its translation is CASSLVVAPYEQYF.

The chain combines TRBV4-3 with TRBJ1-2; D is unresolved. There are 15 residues in the CDR3. Trimming removed 1 base from V and 0 bases from J, with 9 bases in between. Germline-derived CDR1 and CDR2 are LGHNA and YSLEER. The DNA of the CDR3 is TGCGCCAGCAGCCAAGGGACCGCAGCTAACTATGGCTACACCTTC. Its protein product is CASSQGTAANYGYTF.

This chain joins TRBV29-1 and TRBJ2-2, with D perhaps matching TRBD2 (6 bases). V lost 5 bases and J 8 bases, leaving 21 bases between the germline ends. CDR1 is SQVTM, CDR2 ANQGSEA, per germline. This CDR3 region has 15 residues. The DNA of the CDR3 is TGCAGCGTTTGGGACCGGAGGGCCGGATCGGGGGAGCTGTTTTTT. This translates into CSVWDRRAGSGELFF.

The chain recombines TRBV6-6 with TRBJ1-5; 8 bases line up with TRBD1. CDR1 is MNHNY, CDR2 SVGAGI, per germline (reference sequence). J was trimmed by 6 bases and V by 10 bases; bases with no gene match: 8. There are 13 residues in the CDR3. The CDR3 here is CAISTGGGQPQHF. As DNA, the CDR3 is TGTGCCATCTCAACAGGGGGAGGTCAGCCCCAGCATTTT.

This clone was detected only once. CDR3 amino acids: CASSLSPTGGNYEQYF. The CDR3 coding sequence is TGTGCCAGCAGTCTTTCGCCGACAGGGGGAAACTACGAGCAGTACTTC. This sequence joins TRBV27 and TRBJ2-7, with 9 bases identical to TRBD1. V dropped 5 bases and J dropped 3; count of bases not matched to a gene: 11. CDR1 is MNHEY and CDR2 is SMNVEV in the germline V gene (reference sequence). CDR3 length: 16 amino acids.

The genes are TRBV7-8 and TRBJ2-5; 9 bases match TRBD2. The germline V gene has CDR1 SGHVS and CDR2 FQNEAQ. The CDR3 runs 16 residues. V lost 2 bases to trimming and J lost 4 bases; unmatched junction nucleotides: 8. This CDR3 reads CASSLKLAGFLETQYF. The DNA of the CDR3 is TGTGCCAGCAGCTTAAAGCTAGCGGGGTTCCTAGAGACCCAGTACTTC. The full variable domain, rest sourced from reference TRBV7-8 and TRBJ2-5, is GAGVSQSPRYKVAKRGQDVALRCDPISGHVSLFWYQQALGQGPEFLTYFQNEAQLDKSGLPSDRFFAERPEGSVSTLKIQRTQQEDSAVYLCASSLKLAGFLETQYFGPGTRLLVL.

V is TRBV28 and J is TRBJ1-1; D is unclear. V lost 3 bases and J lost 6, with 11 bases in between. The CDR3 length is 13 residues. The germline V gene encodes CDR1 MDHEN and CDR2 SYDVKM. The CDR3 sequence: CASSFSGVSEAFF. CDR3 coding DNA: TGTGCCAGCAGTTTTAGTGGGGTGTCTGAAGCTTTCTTT. Full variable domain (remainder filled in from reference TRBV28 and TRBJ1-1): DVKVTQSSRYLVKRTGEKVFLECVQDMDHENMFWYRQDPGLGLRLIYFSYDVKMKEKGDIPEGYSVSREKKERFSLILESASTNQTSMYLCASSFSGVSEAFFGQGTRLTVV.

This clone has more than one count but fewer than ten. This chain joins TRBV6-5 and TRBJ1-1; D unresolved. Trimming took off 4 bases at V and 5 bases at J, with 14 bases between the two ends. This CDR3 is built from 14 residues. The germline V gene has CDR1 MNHEY and CDR2 SVGAGI. The CDR3 sequence is CASSFAARRTEAFF. CDR3 sequence (DNA): TGTGCCAGCAGTTTCGCAGCCAGGAGAACTGAAGCTTTCTTT.

The gene calls are TRBV11-3 and TRBJ2-3, with 13 bases fitting TRBD2. Unmatched junction bases numbered 12, after V lost 4 bases and J lost 2 bases. This CDR3 has 19 amino acids. Germline V CDR1 and CDR2: SGHNT, YENEEA. The CDR3 loop is CASSSPGTSGNDDTDTQYF. CDR3 sequence (DNA): TGTGCCAGCAGCTCCCCCGGGACTAGCGGGAATGATGACACAGATACGCAGTATTTT.

There are a few counts of this clone. This chain uses TRBV6-1 with TRBJ2-5; 10 bases agree with TRBD1. The CDR3 has 14 amino acids. CDR1 is MNHNS, CDR2 SASEGT, per germline. With V trimmed by 3 bases and J by 4 bases, 2 bases remained unmatched. CDR3 nucleotides: TGTGCCAGCAGTGAGACAGGGGGCCGAGAGACCCAGTACTTC. Translation: CASSETGGRETQYF.

The CDR3 loop reads CASSQSGGLGTYNEQFF. As DNA, the CDR3 is TGTGCCAGCAGCCAATCTGGGGGACTAGGGACCTACAATGAGCAGTTCTTC. The J gene is TRBJ2-1, the V gene TRBV16; the match to TRBD2 covers 8 bases. J was trimmed by 2 bases and V by 0 bases; bases with no gene match: 6. This CDR3 region has 17 residues. Germline assignment: CDR1 KGHSY and CDR2 FQNENV.

The CDR3 coding sequence is TGTGCCAGTAGTTTGCCCGGCAGCTATGGCTACACCTTC. It specifies CASSLPGSYGYTF. The J gene is TRBJ1-2, the V gene TRBV19; no definite D call. The CDR3 consists of 13 residues. Per the germline V gene, CDR1 is LNHDA and CDR2 is SQIVND (reference sequence). Trimming stripped 5 bases from V and 4 bases from J, with 11 bases between. The full variable domain, in which reference TRBV19 and TRBJ1-2 provide the parts outside the CDR3, is DGGITQSPKYLFRKEGQNVTLSCEQNLNHDAMYWYRQDPGQGLRLIYYSQIVNDFQKGDIAEGYSVSREKKESFPLTVTSAQKNPTAFYLCASSLPGSYGYTFGSGTRLTVV.

This clone was detected once. The chain has TRBV30 and TRBJ1-3, with D perhaps matching TRBD1 (5 bases). Per germline, CDR1 GTSNPN and CDR2 SVGIG (reference sequence). Trimming removed 0 bases from V and 1 base from J, with 10 bases in between. CDR3 length: 15 amino acids. The CDR3 bases are TGTGCCTGGAGTGTTGGAGGGGCTTCTGGAAACACCATATATTTT. Translating gives CAWSVGGASGNTIYF. The full variable domain, completed using reference TRBV30 and TRBJ1-3, is SQTIHQWPATLVQPVGSPLSLECTVEGTSNPNLYWYRQAAGRGLQLLFYSVGIGQISSEVPQNLSASRPQDRQFILSSKKLLLSDSGFYLCAWSVGGASGNTIYFGEGSWLTVV.

This chain joins TRBV19 and TRBJ2-2; perhaps D is TRBD1 or TRBD2 (5 bases each). The CDR3 totals 16 residues. Deletions cut 6 bases from V and 1 base from J, with 15 bases between. The germline V gene has CDR1 LNHDA and CDR2 SQIVND (reference sequence). In DNA form, the CDR3 reads TGTGCCAGTAGCCCCCGGGGCCGGAGGAACACCGGGGAGCTGTTTTTT. Translating it yields CASSPRGRRNTGELFF.

With respect to this clone: No conserved phenylalanine or tryptophan is present at the end of the CDR3, so a read error is the likely explanation. The rearrangement joins TRBV11-3 to TRBJ2-7; perhaps TRBD2 as D (6 bases). This CDR3 is 15 amino acids long. CDR1 and CDR2 (germline): SGHNT, YENEEA. V dropped 1 base and J dropped 1 base, with 11 bases sitting between them. This chain's CDR3 is CASSLGLDSSYEQYL. For the CDR3, the DNA is TGTGCCAGCAGCTTAGGACTAGACAGTTCCTACGAGCAGTACCTC.

This clone was counted ten times or more. The rearrangement links TRBV10-3 to TRBJ1-1; D is ambiguous. The CDR3 consists of 16 residues. Per the germline V gene, CDR1 is ENHRY and CDR2 is SYGVKD. V lost 0 bases and J 6 bases, leaving 17 bases between the germline ends. The CDR3 region is CAISESRGIGSAEAFF. In nucleotides, the CDR3 is TGTGCCATCAGTGAGTCTCGGGGTATAGGTTCGGCTGAAGCTTTCTTT.

This chain uses TRBV5-6 with TRBJ2-1; D remains unclear. There are 14 residues in the CDR3. Germline V lookup: CDR1 SGHDT, CDR2 YYEEEE. V was clipped by 3 bases and J by 5 bases, with 12 bases between them. The CDR3, as DNA: TGTGCCAGCAGCTCGGGTCTAGGGAACAATGAGCAGTTCTTC. Amino acid sequence: CASSSGLGNNEQFF.

This clone was counted only a few times. The chain carries TRBV6-4 and TRBJ2-1; D may correspond to TRBD1 or TRBD2 (6 bases each). The CDR3 has 16 amino acids. CDR1 and CDR2 from the germline V gene are MRHNA and SNTAGT. V gave up 2 bases and J gave up 7 bases, with 18 bases separating them. The CDR3 DNA follows: TGTGCCAGCAGTGACGATGGAGGGGGGACTGTGAATGAGCAGTTCTTC. Residues: CASSDDGGGTVNEQFF.

This rearrangement joins TRBV9 to TRBJ2-1, with 13 positions matching TRBD2. Germline loops: CDR1 SGDLS, CDR2 YYNGEE. After removal of 4 bases from V and 9 bases from J, the junction contained 13 bases not matched to a gene. The CDR3 contains 17 residues. Written as DNA, the CDR3 is TGTGCCAGCAGCCTTGCCCCTACTAGCGGGAGGGCCGGTGAGCAGTTCTTC. Translating it yields CASSLAPTSGRAGEQFF. The variable domain in full, with the rest retrieved from reference TRBV9 and TRBJ2-1, is DSGVTQTPKHLITATGQRVTLRCSPRSGDLSVYWYQQSLDQGLQFLIQYYNGEERAKGNILERFSAQQFPDLHSELNLSSLELGDSALYFCASSLAPTSGRAGEQFFGPGTRLTVL.